This T cell receptor beta chain was recovered during a study of T cells in Graves' hyperthyroidism and ophthalmopathy (dated by TCRdb to the late 2010s). Notes on the research overall: Peripheral blood samples were taken at the time of initial diagnosis, prior to any treatment. Thyroid tissue and blood T-cell repertoires from roughly 6 Graves' hyperthyroidism patients were also compared in the study. Whether ophthalmopathy could be predicted prospectively was tested in an independent validation cohort made up of approximately 19 hyperthyroidism patients plus 17 patients who later progressed to ophthalmopathy. After sampling, hyperthyroidism patients received methimazole starting at 30 mg daily, and ophthalmopathy patients received high-dose intravenous methylprednisolone. The approximately 95 discovery patients were divided at random into training and test sets in a 7:3 ratio. To identify TCR V-J signatures that set the groups apart, the researchers used a discovery cohort of approximately 98 patients, made up of under 50 with Graves' ophthalmopathy and some 60 with stable Graves' hyperthyroidism. According to the paper, TCR Vbeta CDR3 sequencing was carried out on roughly 130 peripheral blood samples, which came from over 40 ophthalmopathy, 80 or so hyperthyroidism and roughly 17 progressor patients. On the study overall, not on this receptor specifically: Most expanded thyroid clonotypes (frequency above 0.001) were also found in blood, which suggests that blood repertoires may mirror thyroid immune responses. Sample size was not statistically predetermined, and blinding of investigators to group allocation was not performed. In validation, the model predicted progression to ophthalmopathy with 65% to 71% sensitivity and around 72% specificity, a median of 6.5 months before onset. A model built on a 13 V-J signature distinguished ophthalmopathy from stable hyperthyroidism, reaching about 88% sensitivity and about 81% specificity in cross-validation and 80%/75% in testing.

The TCR beta CDR3 regions were amplified from the RNA transcripts. For the first round of RT-PCR on the TCR CDR3, the HTBI primer set was used together with the Qiagen OneStep RT-PCR kit. Libraries were constructed in a second round of multiplex PCR, after which size selection and purification were carried out. Sequencing of the libraries was done on an Illumina HiSeq2000 using paired-end 100 bp reads. Per the source publication's procedure: Raw data were processed with SOAPnuke, discarding reads with adapters, uncalled bases, mean Phred below 15, or no exact constant-primer or identifier match. High-quality paired reads were merged using COPE v1.2.5, and each unique nucleotide sequence was defined as a clonotype. MiTCR v1.1 was used to align the clonotypes against IMGT TRBV, TRBD and TRBJ reference segments. Only V-J combinations with frequency above 0.0001, covering roughly 99% of repertoires, were analysed. The TCS score was defined as the ratio of F50 (clonal expansion) to E x V (chaos), calculated using BLOSUM62-based TCRdist between CDR3 peptides within each V-J. Welch's t-statistics and random forest reduced approximately 520 V-J features to 13, which were used in a naive Bayes classifier (R e1071). The Morisita-Horn index was used to measure how similar the thyroid and blood repertoires were. Starting from the raw public reads, TCRdb applied fastp trimming at Q25, assembled clones with MiXCR and retained in-frame beta chains. Rows matching on CDR3 protein sequence are summarized as one entry with the most common DNA and genes. The V and J calls, along with clone size, are taken from TCRdb and not from the paper's own processing. This sample comprises about 610,000 distinct CDR3 sequences, about 14% of them detected only once. The biggest ten clones account for around 4.5% of the sample.

Ophthalmopathy patients had moderately to severely active disease, with a Clinical Activity Score of 3 or more, a NOSPECS grade of 4 or more, and a disease duration of less than 3 months. Patients with uncontrolled infections, other autoimmune diseases, pregnancy or lactation were excluded. Diagnoses relied on clinical symptoms, serum thyroxine and TRAb, thyroid ultrasound and orbital computed tomography. Ficoll-Paque density gradient centrifugation was used to isolate PBMCs from about 10 ml of fresh peripheral blood. Total RNA was extracted using Trizol reagent, and RNA quality was assessed on an Agilent 2100 Bioanalyzer. Trimming takes 0 bases from V and 2 bases from J, and the germline ends sit 11 bases apart. Reading the germline V gene gives CDR1 SGHTA and CDR2 FQGNSA. The CDR3 goes from the cysteine to the phenylalanine over 15 residues. The read is trimmed to its CDR3 DNA, 45 bases read in frame from base 1.

A remark on this clonotype: Its recognized antigen is unknown. Base quality data are lacking; no much larger clone is found one base away.

Rearrangement joined TRBV7-2 to TRBJ2-7, and the D gene may be TRBD1, 5 bases matching. The receptor comes from a woman in her thirties or forties with Graves' ophthalmopathy. Material for sequencing was blood. In nucleotides, the sequence is TGTGCCAGCAGCTTAGCGCTCGACAGAGCCTACGAGCAGTACTTC. It is translated as CASSLALDRAYEQYF.